This T cell receptor beta chain is drawn from a study of post-analysis software for immune sequencing data. CDR1 SGHVS and CDR2 FQNEAQ come from the germline V gene. This CDR3 has 14 amino acids. Study results and caveats: Patients used four to six TRBV segments, including TRBV5-6, TRBV5-1 and TRBV20-1, more often than controls. The study found significantly lower normalized Chao1 diversity in multiple sclerosis patients than in controls.

The TCR beta cDNA libraries carried unique molecular identifiers. The T cell input of roughly 0.95 to 10 million gave about 470,000 cDNA molecules. TCRdb re-derived calls from the PCR reads in MiXCR, one entry per CDR3 protein. The sample records roughly 200,000 distinct CDR3 sequences, 25% to 30% being singletons. This clonotype was seen a single time. What it binds is unknown. A much larger clone lies a single base off, so this may be a read error. Material for sequencing was blood. The V gene is TRBV7-8, the J gene TRBJ2-7; D is unresolved. The sequence derives from a girl under 18 with multiple sclerosis. The CDR3 DNA follows: TGTGCCAGCAGCTTAGTGAGAGATTCCTACGAGCACTACTTC. This gives the protein CASSLVRDSYEHYF.